This passage covers 32 T cell receptor beta chains from one sample sequenced in a study of cytomegalovirus exposure and HLA in healthy donors. Both 60 Vbeta primers and 13 Jbeta primers went into the PCR. Only in-frame clones appear in the TCRdb table, and some are missing; sequencing was by immunoSEQ multiplex PCR. The table includes some 150,000 clones, 75% to 90% detected once. The sequencing input was PBMCs. The receptor set was obtained from a woman aged 45-65 years in good health and CMV-seropositive.

The chain carries TRBV28 and TRBJ2-3; 8 nucleotides agree with TRBD2. This CDR3 is 16 amino acids long. CDR1 is MDHEN, CDR2 SYDVKM, per germline. Unmatched junction bases numbered 10, after V lost 6 bases and J lost 2 bases. CDR3 nucleotide sequence: TGTGCCAGCAGCGCTACTAGCGGAGAACTCACAGATACGCAGTATTTT. It specifies CASSATSGELTDTQYF.

The chain is built from TRBV6-6 and TRBJ1-1, with D uncertain. Trimming removed 2 bases from V and 6 bases from J, with 10 bases in between. CDR1 MNHNY and CDR2 SVGAGI come from the germline V gene (reference sequence). The CDR3 runs 13 residues. The CDR3 reads CASSYVIGSEAFF. The DNA for the CDR3 is TGTGCCAGCAGTTACGTCATCGGTTCTGAAGCTTTCTTT.

This chain joins TRBV6-5 and TRBJ1-2; unclear D gene. The V gene's germline CDR1 is MNHEY and CDR2 SVGAGI. V lost 5 bases and J lost 6, with 13 bases in between. The CDR3 is made up of 13 amino acids. The CDR3 region is CASSPEGEDGYTF. For the CDR3, the DNA is TGTGCCAGCAGTCCCGAAGGAGAAGATGGCTACACCTTC.

The chain links TRBV5-5 to TRBJ2-7; possible D gene TRBD2, 5 bases. V was trimmed by 1 base and J by 7 bases, leaving 6 bases between them. The CDR3 sequence is 11 residues long. Looked up from germline, CDR1 is SGHKS and CDR2 is YYEKEE (reference sequence). CDR3 residues: CASSLSGEQYF. In nucleotides, the CDR3 is TGTGCCAGCAGCTTGTCGGGAGAGCAGTACTTC.

The V call is TRBV7-9, the J call TRBJ1-1; possibly TRBD1 for D (6 bases). V lost 0 bases to trimming and J lost 7 bases, with 9 bases between them. Germline V lookup: CDR1 SEHNR, CDR2 FQNEAQ (reference sequence). CDR3 length equals 13 residues. The CDR3 nucleotides read TGTGCCAGCAGCTTAGCGGTAGGGGGTGAAGCTTTCTTT. It codes for CASSLAVGGEAFF.

The chain joins TRBV13 to TRBJ2-2; TRBD2 matches 7 bases. The CDR3 length is 13 residues. Trimming took 10 bases from V and 4 from J; bases not matched to a gene: 6. Germline V gives CDR1 PRHDT, CDR2 FYEKMQ (reference sequence). In DNA form, the CDR3 reads TGTGCCACCCAAGCGGGGAGCACCGGGGAGCTGTTTTTT. This codes for CATQAGSTGELFF.

The chain recombines TRBV5-1 with TRBJ2-3; 8 nucleotides agree with TRBD1. Trimming at V came to 4 bases and at J to 2 bases, leaving 6 bases not matched to a gene. The CDR3 is made up of 15 amino acids. Germline CDR1 and CDR2: SGHRS and YFSETQ. The CDR3 bases are TGCGCCAGCAGCCTTACAGGGGGAAACACAGATACGCAGTATTTT. It codes for CASSLTGGNTDTQYF.

The genes are TRBV6-1 and TRBJ2-4, with D tentatively TRBD2 (6 bases). CDR1 and CDR2 (germline): MNHNS, SASEGT. V lost 1 base to trimming and J lost 8 bases, with 15 bases between them. This CDR3 contains 15 residues. DNA of the CDR3: TGTGCCAGCAGTGAAGGAGGTCGGACGGGGGACATTCAGTACTTC. Its protein is CASSEGGRTGDIQYF.

The chain joins TRBV27 to TRBJ1-5; D gene unclear. V was trimmed by 3 bases and J by 0 bases, leaving 9 bases between them. CDR3 length equals 15 residues. Germline CDR1 is MNHEY and CDR2 is SMNVEV (reference sequence). CDR3 in DNA: TGTGCCAGCAGTTTCAGAGGGATTAGCAATCAGCCCCAGCATTTT. This encodes CASSFRGISNQPQHF.

The V call is TRBV7-9, the J call TRBJ2-7; 9 bases agree with TRBD1. The trim removed 5 bases at V and 5 bases at J, leaving 10 bases unmatched. This CDR3 is built from 15 residues. Germline V gene sequence: CDR1 SEHNR, CDR2 FQNEAQ (reference sequence). The CDR3 reads CASSRSGTGNHEQYF. In nucleotides, the CDR3 is TGTGCCAGCAGCCGGTCCGGGACAGGGAACCACGAGCAGTACTTC.

The J gene is TRBJ1-5, the V gene TRBV2; D is possibly TRBD1 (5 bases). The V end lost 1 base, the J end lost 0 bases, and 10 bases lay between the germline ends. Looked up from germline, CDR1 is SNHLY and CDR2 is FYNNEI. The CDR3 runs 16 residues. The DNA for the CDR3 is TGTGCCAGCAGTGAAGACAGGAGATATAGCAATCAGCCCCAGCATTTT. Its protein product is CASSEDRRYSNQPQHF.

V and J are TRBV12-5 and TRBJ2-7, with 7 bases matching TRBD1. The junction had 6 bases not matched to a gene; V was cut back by 1 base and J by 3 bases. Germline V gives CDR1 LGHNT, CDR2 FRNRAP. The CDR3 covers 15 residues. CDR3 nucleotides: TGTGCTAGTGGTTTGGGACAGGGCGCGATCTACGAGCAGTACTTC. Translation: CASGLGQGAIYEQYF.

The gene calls are TRBV7-2 and TRBJ2-1; 16 bases are a match to TRBD2. The CDR3 is 16 residues long. Germline V gives CDR1 SGHTA, CDR2 FQGNSA. With V trimmed by 3 bases and J by 10 bases, 6 bases remained unmatched. CDR3 sequence (DNA): TGTGCCAGCAGCTTTTTGGGACTAGCGGGAGGGTACGAGCAGTTCTTC. Translated, it gives CASSFLGLAGGYEQFF.

The J gene is TRBJ2-5, the V gene TRBV4-3; the match to TRBD2 covers 9 bases. Trimming cost V 0 bases and J 3 bases; bases outside gene matches: 5. Germline CDR1 reads LGHNA; CDR2 reads YSLEER. The CDR3 covers 16 residues. CDR3 loop: CASSQEAVAGEETQYF. The CDR3 DNA follows: TGCGCCAGCAGCCAAGAAGCAGTAGCGGGGGAAGAGACCCAGTACTTC.

The V and J genes are TRBV7-9 and TRBJ1-1; D perhaps matches TRBD1 (6 bases). CDR1 and CDR2 (germline): SEHNR, FQNEAQ (reference sequence). This CDR3 region has 13 residues. V lost 0 bases and J 8 bases, leaving 10 bases between the germline ends. This CDR3 reads CASSLATDREAFF. In DNA, the CDR3 is TGTGCCAGCAGCTTAGCAACAGACAGGGAAGCTTTCTTT.

This clone was observed a few times. The V call is TRBV5-4, the J call TRBJ1-2, with D tentatively TRBD1 (6 bases). Germline V gene data show CDR1 as SGHNT and CDR2 as YYREEE (reference sequence). There are 16 residues in the CDR3. V shed 4 bases and J shed 4 bases, with 20 bases lying between them. CDR3 amino acids: CASSMWGWGPVYGYTF. As DNA, the CDR3 is TGTGCCAGCAGCATGTGGGGATGGGGGCCGGTCTATGGCTACACCTTC.

This chain connects TRBV6-6 to TRBJ2-7; weak D call: TRBD2 (6 bases). Germline CDR1 MNHNY, CDR2 SVGAGI (reference sequence). V lost 5 bases, J lost 4 bases, and 12 bases lay in between. This CDR3 has 13 residues. CDR3 loop: CASSPTREYEQYF. In DNA form, the CDR3 reads TGTGCCAGCAGTCCCACCCGGGAGTACGAGCAGTACTTC.

The genes are TRBV7-2 and TRBJ1-1; unclear D gene. The CDR3 loop spans 12 amino acids. Germline V lookup: CDR1 SGHTA, CDR2 FQGNSA. The V end was cut by 2 bases, the J end by 5 bases, with 6 bases between. This CDR3 reads CASSLWQTEAFF. CDR3 DNA: TGTGCCAGCAGCTTATGGCAGACTGAAGCTTTCTTT.

Only one count was recorded for this clone. The chain recombines TRBV14 with TRBJ1-1; unclear D gene. CDR1 and CDR2 (germline): SGHDN, FVKESK. The ends were cut back, 1 base at V and 1 base at J, with 4 bases in the middle. The CDR3 consists of 13 residues. The CDR3 region has the DNA TGTGCCAGCAGCCAAGTCCAGAACACTGAAGCTTTCTTT. It yields the protein CASSQVQNTEAFF. The full variable domain, its missing parts supplied by reference TRBV14 and TRBJ1-1, is EAGVTQFPSHSVIEKGQTVTLRCDPISGHDNLYWYRRVMGKEIKFLLHFVKESKQDESGMPNNRFLAERTGGTYSTLKVQPAELEDSGVYFCASSQVQNTEAFFGQGTRLTVV.

This clone was detected only a few times. The V and J genes are TRBV5-4 and TRBJ1-1; tentatively, D is TRBD1 (6 bases). There are 15 residues in the CDR3. Per the germline V gene, CDR1 is SGHNT and CDR2 is YYREEE (reference sequence). Trimming took off 4 bases at V and 0 bases at J, with 13 bases between the two ends. The CDR3 loop is CASSTLDSLNTEAFF. CDR3 nucleotides: TGTGCCAGCAGCACCTTGGACAGCTTGAACACTGAAGCTTTCTTT.

The rearrangement joins TRBV5-1 to TRBJ1-2; TRBD1 agrees at 9 bases. This CDR3 spans 13 amino acids. V trimming: 4 bases; J trimming: 10 bases; junction bases outside the gene matches: 8. Per germline, CDR1 SGHRS and CDR2 YFSETQ. The CDR3 region has the DNA TGCGCCAGCAGCCCATCCGGGACAGGGTACTACACCTTC. This translates into CASSPSGTGYYTF.

This chain links TRBV28 with TRBJ1-3; possibly TRBD1 for D (5 bases). From germline, CDR1 is MDHEN and CDR2 SYDVKM. The CDR3 spans 14 residues. V lost 5 bases and J lost 2, with 10 bases in between. CDR3 nucleotides: TGTGCCAGCAGTCTCCGGGGGACTGGAAACACCATATATTTT. Its protein product is CASSLRGTGNTIYF.

The CDR3 DNA is TGTGCCAGCTCTGGCAGTGGGGGCAATATGAACACTGAAGCTTTCTTT. Protein product: CASSGSGGNMNTEAFF. The rearrangement joins TRBV2 to TRBJ1-1, with D perhaps matching TRBD1 (6 bases). The V gene's germline CDR1 is SNHLY and CDR2 FYNNEI. This CDR3 comprises 16 residues. Between the trimmed V and J ends, which lost 8 bases and 0 bases, there was a span of 19 bases.

The V call is TRBV5-5, the J call TRBJ2-3; a weak D match, TRBD2 (5 bases). Germline CDR1 SGHKS, CDR2 YYEKEE (reference sequence). The CDR3 runs to 15 residues. Trimming took off 3 bases at V and 2 bases at J, with 13 bases between the two ends. The CDR3 here is CASSWGDTYTDTQYF. CDR3 DNA sequence: TGTGCCAGCAGCTGGGGAGACACCTACACAGATACGCAGTATTTT.

V is TRBV5-1 and J is TRBJ1-4, with a tentative D call TRBD1 (6 bases). V lost 0 bases and J lost 7, with 10 bases in between. Germline CDR1 is SGHRS and CDR2 is YFSETQ. This CDR3 is 14 amino acids long. This CDR3 is CASSLVQGAEKLFF. CDR3 nucleotides: TGCGCCAGCAGCTTGGTACAGGGTGCTGAAAAACTGTTTTTT.

This sequence joins TRBV7-2 and TRBJ2-5; 7 bases align to TRBD1. Germline CDR1 SGHTA, CDR2 FQGNSA. The CDR3 has 15 residues. Germline trimming cut 0 bases from V and 5 bases from J; bases unmatched to any gene: 6. The CDR3 DNA reads TGTGCCAGCAGCTTAGCCCCAGGGGGACGGGAGACCCAGTACTTC. Residues: CASSLAPGGRETQYF.

The chain couples TRBV6-9 to TRBJ1-1, with D perhaps matching TRBD1 (6 bases). The length of the CDR3 is 15 residues. Germline CDR1 and CDR2: MNHGY and SVAAGI. V shed 2 bases and J shed 6 bases, with 16 bases lying between them. CDR3 region: CASSYIQGRAPEAFF. The CDR3, as DNA: TGTGCCAGCAGTTATATCCAGGGGCGGGCTCCTGAAGCTTTCTTT.

This chain connects TRBV7-9 to TRBJ2-7; D may be TRBD1 (5 bases). The germline V gene encodes CDR1 SEHNR and CDR2 FQNEAQ (reference sequence). Trimming took 3 bases from V and 3 from J, leaving 6 bases between them. This CDR3 has 12 residues. Here the CDR3 DNA reads TGTGCCAGCAGCTTCCAGGGCTACGAGCAGTACTTC. This gives the protein CASSFQGYEQYF.

This chain uses TRBV6-1 with TRBJ1-1; 7 bases are a match to TRBD1. V gave up 2 bases and J gave up 5 bases; unmatched junction bases: 2. CDR3 length: 13 residues. Germline CDR1 is MNHNS and CDR2 is SASEGT. The CDR3 protein is CASSERGPTEAFF. CDR3 DNA: TGTGCCAGCAGTGAAAGGGGGCCGACTGAAGCTTTCTTT.

The genes are TRBV5-1 and TRBJ2-1, with 9 positions matching TRBD2. The trim removed 4 bases at V and 3 bases at J, leaving 8 bases unmatched. The CDR3 is 16 residues long. Germline assignment: CDR1 SGHRS and CDR2 YFSETQ. The CDR3 loop is CASSPPSGNFYNEQFF. The CDR3 DNA follows: TGCGCCAGCAGCCCCCCTAGCGGGAATTTCTACAATGAGCAGTTCTTC.

The rearrangement joins TRBV5-1 to TRBJ2-7, with TRBD2 identical over 8 bases. Germline-derived CDR1 and CDR2 are SGHRS and YFSETQ. V was pared by 0 bases and J by 5 bases, with 4 bases of the junction left unmatched. The CDR3 runs to 14 residues. CDR3 residues: CASSLEGLENEQYF. CDR3 bases: TGCGCCAGCAGCTTGGAGGGACTAGAAAACGAGCAGTACTTC.

The DNA of the CDR3 is TGTGCCAGCAGCTTAACCGGGACAACGAACACCGGGGAGCTGTTTTTT. This translates into CASSLTGTTNTGELFF. The J gene is TRBJ2-2, the V gene TRBV7-3, with D tentatively TRBD1 (6 bases). In germline, CDR1 is SGHTA, CDR2 FQGTGA. The CDR3 extends over 16 amino acids. Trimming left V 0 bases short and J 0 bases short, with 8 bases between.